Following are 29 T cell receptor beta chains from one sample sequenced in a study of blood T cells in healthy people across ages. A second 7 to 11 cycle PCR used barcoded and J-beta primers. Each CDR3 protein gets one entry after TCRdb re-called the 5' RACE reads with MiXCR. The data show about 650,000 distinct CDR3 sequences, around 32% seen once. The specimen sequenced was blood. The receptors come from a woman older than 75 in good health.

V and J are TRBV28 and TRBJ2-5; 10 bases align to TRBD2. The J call may be wrong; the DNA end is better matched by TRBJ2-7. There are 15 residues in the CDR3. Per the germline V gene, CDR1 is MDHEN and CDR2 is SYDVKM. CDR3 sequence reads: CASSLYLAGDFEQYF. Here the CDR3 DNA reads TGTGCCAGCAGTTTATACCTAGCGGGAGATTTCGAGCAGTACTTC.

This clonotype has more than one count but fewer than ten. The chain is built from TRBV6-2 or TRBV6-3 and TRBJ2-7, with 10 bases that match TRBD1. Germline CDR1 MNHEY, CDR2 SVGEGT. CDR3 length: 14 residues. Germline trimming cut 7 bases from V and 0 bases from J; bases unmatched to any gene: 3. The CDR3 is CASIGTGDSYEQYF. The CDR3 DNA follows: TGTGCCAGCATAGGGACAGGGGACTCCTACGAGCAGTACTTC.

This clonotype was observed a few times. The genes are TRBV3-1 and TRBJ1-1; D unclear. Trimming took 1 base from V and 7 from J, leaving 13 bases between them. Germline V gene lookup returns CDR1 LGHDT and CDR2 YNNKEL (reference sequence). The CDR3 covers 14 residues. CDR3 DNA: TGTGCCAGCAGCCAAGTTGGCGGGGAGGGTGAAGCTTTCTTT. Protein sequence: CASSQVGGEGEAFF.

V and J are TRBV9 and TRBJ2-7; 7 bases are shared with TRBD2. The CDR3 is 16 residues long. V trimming: 3 bases; J trimming: 7 bases; junction bases outside the gene matches: 16. CDR1 and CDR2 (germline): SGDLS, YYNGEE. The CDR3 reads CASSANVGGGANEQYF. CDR3 in DNA: TGTGCCAGCAGCGCAAACGTGGGGGGGGGTGCAAATGAGCAGTACTTC.

The chain has TRBV6-2 or TRBV6-3 and TRBJ2-1; 10 bases line up with TRBD1. V lost 6 bases and J lost 4; bases outside the gene matches: 9. The germline gives CDR1 MNHEY, CDR2 SVGEGT. The CDR3 covers 16 residues. This chain's CDR3 is CASSHDRGRGYNEQFF. The DNA of the CDR3 is TGTGCCAGCAGCCACGACAGGGGGCGAGGGTACAATGAGCAGTTCTTC.

This clonotype was seen more than once but under ten times. A much larger clonotype is one base distant, so this may be a read error. This chain joins TRBV5-1 and TRBJ2-3, with 8 bases aligning to TRBD2. Per germline, CDR1 SGHRS and CDR2 YFSETQ. The CDR3 runs to 16 residues. CDR3 sequence (DNA): TGCGCCGGCAGCTTGGCCGGGAGGGTAGTGGCAGATACGCAGTATTTT. Encoded protein: CAGSLAGRVVADTQYF.

This clonotype was picked up a small number of times. The gene calls are TRBV18 and TRBJ1-2; TRBD1 matches 8 bases. In germline, CDR1 is KGHSH, CDR2 LQKENI. The CDR3 runs to 15 residues. V was pared by 0 bases and J by 8 bases, with 8 bases of the junction left unmatched. DNA of the CDR3: TGTGCCAGCTCACCACCTTTGACAGGGGTTCTCGGCTACACCTTC. Translating it yields CASSPPLTGVLGYTF.

This clonotype has a count of ten or more. The J gene is TRBJ1-2, the V gene TRBV15, with 8 bases that match TRBD1. V trimming: 3 bases; J trimming: 8 bases; junction bases outside the gene matches: 8. The V gene's germline CDR1 is LNHNV and CDR2 YYDKDF (reference sequence). This CDR3 spans 14 amino acids. CDR3 in amino acids: CATSRGGQGRGYTF. In DNA form, the CDR3 reads TGTGCCACCAGCAGGGGCGGACAGGGTAGGGGCTACACCTTC.

The genes are TRBV30 and TRBJ2-3; D possibly uses TRBD1 or TRBD2 (5 bases each). CDR3 length: 13 amino acids. CDR1 GTSNPN and CDR2 SVGIG come from the germline V gene (reference sequence). V lost 5 bases to trimming and J lost 5 bases, with 14 bases between them. The CDR3, as DNA: TGTGCCTGGGGGGGAAGGGCCGGAGATACGCAGTATTTT. It specifies CAWGGRAGDTQYF.

In this sample, this clonotype turned up a few times. This chain uses TRBV30 with TRBJ2-7; 10 bases are shared with TRBD1. CDR3 length: 12 amino acids. CDR1 and CDR2 (germline): GTSNPN, SVGIG (reference sequence). The ends lost 5 bases at V and 4 bases at J; junction bases unmatched: 2. The DNA of the CDR3 is TGTGCCTGGTCGGGACAGGGGTACGAGCAGTACTTC. Translating gives CAWSGQGYEQYF.

There are many counts of this clonotype. The rearrangement links TRBV5-1 to TRBJ1-2; TRBD1 matches 7 bases. V dropped 3 bases and J dropped 0; count of bases not matched to a gene: 8. Germline CDR1 reads SGHRS; CDR2 reads YFSETQ. The CDR3 contains 16 residues. The CDR3 protein is CASSWDSGGTNYGYTF. As DNA, the CDR3 is TGCGCCAGCAGCTGGGACAGCGGGGGAACTAACTATGGCTACACCTTC.

As to this clonotype: A junction boundary mismatches the germline segment, possibly from a read error. This chain uses TRBV12-3 or TRBV12-4 with TRBJ2-3; 7 nucleotides line up with TRBD1. This CDR3 has 14 residues. The CDR3 DNA is TGTGCCGAGACAAGACAGGGTCAGGGAGATACACAGTATTTT. Protein sequence: CAETRQGQGDTQYF.

This clonotype turned up a few times. The rearrangement joins TRBV7-2 to TRBJ2-7, with D perhaps assigned TRBD1 or TRBD2 (5 bases each). Germline V gene sequence: CDR1 SGHTA, CDR2 FQGNSA. Trimming removed 1 base from V and 1 base from J, with 11 bases in between. The CDR3 covers 15 residues. In nucleotides, the CDR3 is TGTGCCAGCAGCTTAGATGGGACGTCTTCCTACGAGCAGTACTTC. It translates to CASSLDGTSSYEQYF.

The gene calls are TRBV12-3 or TRBV12-4 and TRBJ2-4, with 10 bases that match TRBD2. The ends lost 5 bases at V and 0 bases at J; junction bases unmatched: 13. The CDR3 is made up of 19 amino acids. In DNA form, the CDR3 reads TGTGCCAGCAGTGGGGCCGGGACTAGCGAGTTCCTAGCCAAAAACATTCAGTACTTC. Amino acid sequence: CASSGAGTSEFLAKNIQYF.

This clonotype was picked up many times. The chain employs TRBV12-3 or TRBV12-4 and TRBJ2-7, with TRBD1 matching over 9 bases. The length of the CDR3 is 13 residues. J was trimmed by 7 bases and V by 5 bases; bases with no gene match: 6. The CDR3 DNA reads as TGTGCCAGCAGTCGGACAGGGGCGGGGGAGCAGTACTTC. Translating it yields CASSRTGAGEQYF.

This clonotype was detected ten times or more. This chain uses TRBV6-2 or TRBV6-3 with TRBJ2-5; D remains ambiguous. Trimming shortened V by 2 bases and J by 4 bases, and 8 bases separated the two germline ends. Per the germline V gene, CDR1 is MNHEY and CDR2 is SVGEGT. The CDR3 is 13 residues long. CDR3 region: CASSYPFSETQYF. In DNA, the CDR3 is TGTGCCAGCAGTTACCCGTTCTCAGAGACCCAGTACTTC.

About this clonotype: A much more abundant neighbour one base away suggests this may be a read error. The rearrangement uses TRBV25-1 and TRBJ2-1; D unresolved. Judging by the DNA end, TRBJ2-7 fits better; the J call may be wrong. CDR1 is MGHDK and CDR2 is SYGVNS in the germline V gene. This CDR3 contains 12 residues. The CDR3 protein is CASSGFRNEQYF. DNA for the CDR3: TGTGCCAGCAGTGGGTTTAGGAATGAGCAGTACTTC.

V gene TRBV20-1 combines with J gene TRBJ2-3, with D perhaps matching TRBD2 (5 bases). The CDR3 contains 16 residues. CDR1 is DFQATT and CDR2 is SNEGSKA in the germline V gene (reference sequence). V shed 0 bases and J shed 1 base, with 14 bases lying between them. The CDR3 loop reads CSARDQGRGRTDTQYF. In DNA form, the CDR3 reads TGCAGTGCTAGAGATCAAGGCCGGGGTCGCACAGATACGCAGTATTTT.

Regarding this clonotype: A much larger clone sits a single nucleotide away, making a read error possible. V gene TRBV19 combines with J gene TRBJ2-3; possible D gene TRBD1, 5 bases. Germline values: CDR1 LNHDA, CDR2 SQIVND (reference sequence). This CDR3 contains 13 residues. CDR3 region: CASKIRGTDTRYF. The CDR3 nucleotides read TGTGCCAGTAAGATTAGGGGCACAGATACGCGGTATTTT. The whole variable domain, remainder taken from reference TRBV19 and TRBJ2-3, is DGGITQSPKYLFRKEGQNVTLSCEQNLNHDAMYWYRQDPGQGLRLIYYSQIVNDFQKGDIAEGYSVSREKKESFPLTVTSAQKNPTAFYLCASKIRGTDTRYFGPGTRLTVL.

Many counts were recorded for this clonotype. V usage is TRBV7-3 and J usage is TRBJ2-1; 8 bases line up with TRBD1. Germline V gene data show CDR1 as SGHTA and CDR2 as FQGTGA. CDR3 length: 16 residues. Germline trimming cut 3 bases from V and 2 bases from J; bases unmatched to any gene: 6. The CDR3 region is CASSFLGQGPYNEQFF. The CDR3 DNA is TGTGCCAGCAGCTTCCTTGGACAGGGCCCCTACAATGAGCAGTTCTTC.

With regard to this clonotype: A much larger clone sits a single nucleotide away, making a read error possible. V gene TRBV29-1 combines with J gene TRBJ1-2; D gene ambiguous. Trimming left V 4 bases short and J 4 bases short, with 7 bases between. Germline loops: CDR1 SQVTM, CDR2 ANQGSEA. CDR3 size: 11 residues. The CDR3 protein is CSVVAPYGYTF. The DNA of the CDR3 is TGCAGCGTTGTGGCCCCCTATGGCTACACCTTC.

The V call is TRBV12-3 or TRBV12-4, the J call TRBJ2-7; TRBD2 agrees at 7 bases. The CDR3 is made up of 14 amino acids. The V gene end was trimmed by 3 bases and the J gene end by 9 bases; junction bases not matched to a gene: 11. CDR3 amino acids: CASSLGGGNDGQYV. The CDR3 bases are TGTGCCAGCAGTTTGGGCGGGGGTAACGATGGGCAGTACGTC.

This clonotype was found many times. V gene TRBV3-1 combines with J gene TRBJ2-1, with D possibly TRBD2 on 6 matching bases. CDR1 and CDR2 from the germline V gene are LGHDT and YNNKEL (reference sequence). The CDR3 covers 12 residues. V lost 1 base and J 12 bases, leaving 10 bases between the germline ends. In nucleotides, the CDR3 is TGTGCCAGCAGCCAAGGCGGCGGGGCGCAGTTCTTC. Amino acid sequence: CASSQGGGAQFF.

This clonotype was counted ten times or more. The chain has TRBV4-3 and TRBJ2-5; tentatively, D is TRBD2 (7 bases). Germline-derived CDR1 and CDR2 are LGHNA and YSLEER. This CDR3 is built from 16 residues. The V and J ends lost 0 bases and 5 bases respectively, with 16 bases between them. The DNA for the CDR3 is TGCGCCAGCAGCCAAGAGAAGGGGGGGCCGATGGAGACCCAGTACTTC. This translates into CASSQEKGGPMETQYF.

This clonotype was seen many times. CDR3 DNA sequence: TGTGCCAGCACTACAACAGGGGACTATGGCTACACCTTC. The encoded protein is CASTTTGDYGYTF. This rearrangement joins TRBV28 to TRBJ1-2; 7 bases map to TRBD1. This CDR3 spans 13 amino acids. Germline V gives CDR1 MDHEN, CDR2 SYDVKM. The V gene end was trimmed by 7 bases and the J gene end by 3 bases; junction bases not matched to a gene: 5.

This clonotype was seen repeatedly, ten times or more. The chain employs TRBV29-1 and TRBJ1-1; 9 bases are a match to TRBD1. The CDR3 extends over 12 amino acids. CDR1 is SQVTM and CDR2 is ANQGSEA in the germline V gene. Unmatched junction bases numbered 8, after V lost 7 bases and J lost 8 bases. The CDR3 coding sequence is TGCAGCGGGGGACAGGGTCTAGAAGAAGCTTTCTTT. Protein: CSGGQGLEEAFF.

This clonotype appeared a few times. The chain couples TRBV5-1 to TRBJ2-3; 10 bases fit TRBD2. Per germline, CDR1 SGHRS and CDR2 YFSETQ. Germline trimming cut 4 bases from V and 4 bases from J; bases unmatched to any gene: 9. The length of the CDR3 is 16 residues. Written as DNA, the CDR3 is TGCGCCAGCAGCAAAGAAGCGGGGGGGCAAGCAGATACGCAGTATTTT. This codes for CASSKEAGGQADTQYF.

The chain links TRBV11-2 to TRBJ1-4; D is perhaps TRBD1 (5 bases). CDR3 length: 16 residues. Germline CDR1 and CDR2: SGHAT and FQNNGV. V lost 5 bases and J lost 8, with 21 bases in between. The CDR3: CASSPRVGARGEKLFF. CDR3 DNA sequence: TGTGCCAGCAGCCCTCGGGTCGGGGCGCGAGGCGAAAAACTGTTTTTT.

This clonotype showed up just a few times. The V and J genes are TRBV20-1 and TRBJ1-6; tentative D call: TRBD1 (6 bases). Germline CDR1 reads DFQATT; CDR2 reads SNEGSKA (reference sequence). V lost 5 bases and J 0 bases, leaving 11 bases between the germline ends. The CDR3 spans 15 residues. The CDR3 reads CSASGASSYNSPLHF. CDR3 DNA sequence: TGCAGTGCTTCAGGGGCCAGCTCCTATAATTCACCCCTCCACTTT.